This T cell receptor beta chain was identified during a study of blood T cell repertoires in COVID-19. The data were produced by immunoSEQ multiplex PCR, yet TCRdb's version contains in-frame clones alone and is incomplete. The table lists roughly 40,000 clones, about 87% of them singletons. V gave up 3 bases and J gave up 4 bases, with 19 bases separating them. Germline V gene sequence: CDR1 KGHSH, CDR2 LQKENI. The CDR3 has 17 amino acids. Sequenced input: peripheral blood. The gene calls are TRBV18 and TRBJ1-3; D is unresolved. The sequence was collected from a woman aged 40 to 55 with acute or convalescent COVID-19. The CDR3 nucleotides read TGTGCCAGCTCACCTACGGGTACCGGGTCCCTCGGAAACACCATATATTTT. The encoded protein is CASSPTGTGSLGNTIYF.